This T cell receptor (beta chain) was profiled in a study of OX40 agonist ivuxolimab in advanced cancers. Study summary: Clinicians treated patients with ivuxolimab, an agonistic anti-OX40 (CD134) antibody. Findings and caveats of the study: Patients who responded partially at 0.1-3.0 mg/kg showed clonal expansion ranking among the lowest.

The V and J ends lost 5 bases and 7 bases respectively, with 10 bases between them. The germline V gene encodes CDR1 PRHDT and CDR2 FYEKMQ (reference sequence). The CDR3 spans 12 residues. Of note for this clone: The antigen is not known.

Here immunoSEQ multiplex PCR was the method, and the copy in TCRdb shows in-frame clones only, minus some. This table holds under 30,000 clones, 80% to 95% found once. The sequenced sample was CD4+ or CD8+ T cells sorted from blood, obtained in a trial of the OX40 agonist ivuxolimab. The clonotype comes from an adult with an advanced solid tumor such as melanoma, head and neck, liver or kidney cancer. The rearrangement links TRBV13 to TRBJ2-3; D is unresolved. The CDR3 DNA reads as TGTGCCAGCAGCCAAGCACGGAATACGCAGTATTTT. Translating gives CASSQARNTQYF.